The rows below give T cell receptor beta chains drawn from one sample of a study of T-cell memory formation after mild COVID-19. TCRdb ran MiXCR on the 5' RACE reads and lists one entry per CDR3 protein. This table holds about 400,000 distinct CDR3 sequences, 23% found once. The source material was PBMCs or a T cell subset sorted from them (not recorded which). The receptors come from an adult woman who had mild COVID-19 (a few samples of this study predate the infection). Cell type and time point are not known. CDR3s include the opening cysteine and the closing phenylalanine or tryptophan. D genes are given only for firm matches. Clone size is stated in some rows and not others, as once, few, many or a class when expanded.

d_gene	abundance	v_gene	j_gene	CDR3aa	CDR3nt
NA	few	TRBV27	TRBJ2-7	CASRSQAGGVYEQYF	TGTGCCAGCAGGAGTCAGGCAGGGGGGGTCTACGAGCAGTACTTC
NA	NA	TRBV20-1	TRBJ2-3	CSAGDPDTQYF	TGCAGTGCCGGAGATCCAGATACGCAGTATTTT
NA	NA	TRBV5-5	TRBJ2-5	CASSLGPGKIQETQYF	TGTGCCAGCAGCTTGGGTCCGGGCAAGATACAAGAGACCCAGTACTTC
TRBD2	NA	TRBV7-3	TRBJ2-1	CASSLVRSGLAGNEQFF	TGTGCCAGCAGCTTGGTCCGATCGGGACTAGCGGGTAATGAGCAGTTCTTC
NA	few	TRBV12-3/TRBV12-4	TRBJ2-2	CASTHSGALNTGELFF	TGTGCCAGCACCCATTCAGGGGCCCTAAACACCGGGGAGCTGTTTTTT
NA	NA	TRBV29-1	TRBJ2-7	CSVESGEGDYEQYF	TGCAGCGTTGAGTCCGGGGAAGGGGACTACGAGCAGTACTTC
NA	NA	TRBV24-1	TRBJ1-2	CATSDSGPRGGGYTF	TGTGCCACCAGTGATTCGGGGCCCCGAGGCGGTGGCTACACCTTC
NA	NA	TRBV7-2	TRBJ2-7	CASSLLYRDEQYF	TGTGCCAGCAGCTTATTGTACCGGGACGAGCAGTACTTC
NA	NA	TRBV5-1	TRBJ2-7	CASSLYGSTVPYEQYF	TGCGCCAGCAGCTTATACGGGTCGACTGTCCCCTACGAGCAGTACTTC
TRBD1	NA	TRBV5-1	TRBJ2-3	CASSPRQGIPPDTQYF	TGCGCCAGCAGCCCCCGACAGGGAATCCCCCCAGATACGCAGTATTTT
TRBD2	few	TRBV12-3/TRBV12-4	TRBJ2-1	CASRVALAGRNEQFF	TGTGCCAGCAGGGTGGCCCTAGCGGGACGTAATGAGCAGTTCTTC